The rows below give T cell receptor beta chains drawn from one sample of a study of vaccination and CD4 T cells after COVID-19. A single record per CDR3 protein comes from TCRdb applying MiXCR to the PCR reads. The repertoire has 26,000 or so distinct CDR3 sequences, around two fifths of them found once; the top ten carry 7.2%. Antigen specificity for these receptors is unknown. Specimen: CD4+ T cells from blood, cultured in vitro. The receptors originated from a human donor who had recovered from COVID-19. Both conserved end residues are part of each CDR3. Each record gives: J gene, D gene, clone size, V gene, CDR3 DNA, CDR3 protein. A D gene is named only where the DNA matches it firmly. Clone size is given for some rows only: seen once, a few or many times, or a class if the clone is expanded.

j_call: TRBJ2-7; d_call: TRBD1; clone_size: few; v_call: TRBV6-1; cdr3_nt: TGTGCCAGCAATACAGGGGGTTACGAGCAGTACTTC; cdr3_aa: CASNTGGYEQYF
j_call: TRBJ2-7; d_call: .; clone_size: few; v_call: TRBV9; cdr3_nt: TGTGCCAGCAGCGTAGAAGGAGGGTGGGTGGTTGGCTACTACGAGCAGTACTTC; cdr3_aa: CASSVEGGWVVGYYEQYF
j_call: TRBJ2-7; d_call: TRBD1; clone_size: .; v_call: TRBV5-4; cdr3_nt: TGTGCCAGCAGCTTGGATGGAATCGGCAGGGGGCTCGAGCAGTACTTC; cdr3_aa: CASSLDGIGRGLEQYF
j_call: TRBJ2-7; d_call: .; clone_size: .; v_call: TRBV28; cdr3_nt: TGTGCCAGCACCTCTCCCGGGGACGCACGCTACGAGCAGTACTTC; cdr3_aa: CASTSPGDARYEQYF
j_call: TRBJ2-1; d_call: TRBD2; clone_size: .; v_call: TRBV2; cdr3_nt: TGTGCCAGCAGTGACTCGGGGGGATGGAATGAGCAGTTCTTC; cdr3_aa: CASSDSGGWNEQFF
j_call: TRBJ1-2; d_call: .; clone_size: .; v_call: TRBV18; cdr3_nt: TGTGCCAGCTCACCACCGACAGCGGATGGCTACACCTTC; cdr3_aa: CASSPPTADGYTF
j_call: TRBJ2-1; d_call: .; clone_size: once; v_call: TRBV18; cdr3_nt: TGTGCCAGCTCACCTAGGACAACGTACAATGAGCAGTTCTTC; cdr3_aa: CASSPRTTYNEQFF
j_call: TRBJ1-2; d_call: .; clone_size: few; v_call: TRBV24-1; cdr3_nt: TGTGCCACCAGTGAGACGACGGGACGGAAGAACTATGGCTACACCTTC; cdr3_aa: CATSETTGRKNYGYTF
j_call: TRBJ2-3; d_call: .; clone_size: .; v_call: TRBV6-1; cdr3_nt: TGTGCCAGCACCTCGCCCGGCACAGATACGCAGTATTTT; cdr3_aa: CASTSPGTDTQYF
j_call: TRBJ2-5; d_call: TRBD1; clone_size: few; v_call: TRBV20-1; cdr3_nt: TGCAGTGCTAGTAAGGCAGGGGGAGTAGGAGAGACCCAGTACTTC; cdr3_aa: CSASKAGGVGETQYF
j_call: TRBJ2-7; d_call: .; clone_size: .; v_call: TRBV12-3/TRBV12-4; cdr3_nt: TGTGCCAGCAGTTTCAGCGGTTCCTACGAGCAGTACTTC; cdr3_aa: CASSFSGSYEQYF
j_call: TRBJ2-5; d_call: TRBD2; clone_size: .; v_call: TRBV20-1; cdr3_nt: TGCAGTGCTAGAGATTCGCTAGCGGGAGAAGAGACCCAGTACTTC; cdr3_aa: CSARDSLAGEETQYF
j_call: TRBJ1-1; d_call: .; clone_size: .; v_call: TRBV10-3; cdr3_nt: TGTGCCATCAGTGAGGCCACAGGGATCACTGAAGCTTTCTTT; cdr3_aa: CAISEATGITEAFF
j_call: TRBJ1-5; d_call: .; clone_size: .; v_call: TRBV20-1; cdr3_nt: TGCAGTGCTAGAGATAAGGACAGAAACAATCAGCCCCAGCATTTT; cdr3_aa: CSARDKDRNNQPQHF
j_call: TRBJ2-3; d_call: .; clone_size: .; v_call: TRBV5-4; cdr3_nt: TGTGCCAGCAGGCCCGACTTAGGAAATACAGATACGCAGTATTTT; cdr3_aa: CASRPDLGNTDTQYF